A selection of T cell receptor beta chains follows, all from one sample in a study of T-cell memory formation after mild COVID-19. TCRdb recomputed calls from the 5' RACE reads with MiXCR, one row per CDR3 protein. The table lists 110,000 to 150,000 distinct CDR3 sequences, more than 13% of them singletons, with about 30% in the top ten. What was sequenced was PBMCs or a T cell subset sorted from them (not recorded which). These receptors originate from an adult woman who had mild COVID-19 (a few samples of this study predate the infection). Cell type and time point are not known. Both conserved end residues are part of each CDR3. The D gene is left open where the match is weak. Expanded clones are given a class, and other clones once, few, many or no size at all.

D: TRBD2
V: TRBV29-1
size: -
J: TRBJ2-2
CDR3: CSVGLAGDVGELFF
DNA: TGCAGCGTTGGACTAGCGGGAGATGTCGGGGAGCTGTTTTTT

D: -
V: TRBV12-3/TRBV12-4
size: many
J: TRBJ1-3
CDR3: CASSLDALEAGNTIYF
DNA: TGTGCCAGCAGTTTAGATGCCTTGGAGGCTGGAAACACCATATATTTT

D: -
V: TRBV9
size: -
J: TRBJ1-2
CDR3: CASSQNIRDNYGYTF
DNA: TGTGCCAGCAGCCAAAACATTCGGGATAACTATGGCTACACCTTC

D: TRBD2
V: TRBV20-1
size: -
J: TRBJ2-3
CDR3: CSARLAGETDTQYF
DNA: TGCAGTGCTAGACTAGCGGGGGAGACAGATACGCAGTATTTT

D: TRBD1
V: TRBV6-5
size: -
J: TRBJ1-1
CDR3: CASRPTGVGNTEAFF
DNA: TGTGCCAGCAGGCCGACAGGGGTAGGGAACACTGAAGCTTTCTTT

D: TRBD1
V: TRBV24-1
size: -
J: TRBJ2-7
CDR3: CATSDPRQGPYEQYF
DNA: TGTGCCACCAGTGATCCCAGACAGGGGCCGTACGAGCAGTACTTC

D: -
V: TRBV21-1
size: -
J: TRBJ2-2
CDR3: CASSKDEPGQKNTGELFF
DNA: TGTGCCAGCAGCAAAGACGAACCGGGACAAAAGAACACCGGGGAGCTGTTTTTT

D: -
V: TRBV5-1
size: few
J: TRBJ1-5
CDR3: CASSLIGGQPQHF
DNA: TGCGCCAGCAGCTTAATCGGCGGTCAGCCCCAGCATTTT

D: TRBD1
V: TRBV24-1
size: -
J: TRBJ2-5
CDR3: CATSDFLEGAEETQYF
DNA: TGTGCCACCAGTGATTTTCTCGAGGGGGCAGAAGAGACCCAGTACTTC

D: -
V: TRBV6-2/TRBV6-3
size: -
J: TRBJ2-7
CDR3: CASSYLGGPAYEQYF
DNA: TGTGCCAGCAGTTACCTGGGGGGACCGGCCTACGAGCAGTACTTC

D: TRBD1
V: TRBV4-2
size: few
J: TRBJ1-2
CDR3: CASSQGAGQGDYGYTF
DNA: TGTGCCAGCAGCCAAGGTGCGGGACAGGGGGACTATGGCTACACCTTC

D: TRBD1
V: TRBV4-3
size: few
J: TRBJ2-5
CDR3: CASSQDRTGVLGETQYF
DNA: TGCGCCAGCAGCCAAGACCGGACAGGGGTTTTAGGAGAGACCCAGTACTTC

D: TRBD2
V: TRBV3-1
size: few
J: TRBJ2-1
CDR3: CASSGSGGQSSYNEQFF
DNA: TGTGCCAGCAGCGGAAGCGGGGGGCAGAGCTCCTACAATGAGCAGTTCTTC

D: -
V: TRBV12-3/TRBV12-4
size: many
J: TRBJ1-1
CDR3: CASSLRSSDTEAFF
DNA: TGTGCCAGCAGCCTCAGGAGTTCAGACACTGAAGCTTTCTTT

D: -
V: TRBV6-5
size: few
J: TRBJ2-3
CDR3: CASSTTGDYTDTQYF
DNA: TGTGCCAGCAGTACCACAGGGGACTACACAGATACGCAGTATTTT

D: TRBD1
V: TRBV6-5
size: -
J: TRBJ1-3
CDR3: CASKWGQDGNTIYF
DNA: TGTGCCAGCAAATGGGGACAGGATGGAAACACCATATATTTT

D: TRBD1
V: TRBV7-9
size: -
J: TRBJ1-2
CDR3: CASSKSGTGGDGYTF
DNA: TGTGCCAGCAGCAAGTCCGGGACAGGGGGCGATGGCTACACCTTC

D: -
V: TRBV5-1
size: many
J: TRBJ2-7
CDR3: CASSQADGYEQYF
DNA: TGCGCCAGCAGCCAAGCAGACGGCTACGAGCAGTACTTC

D: -
V: TRBV4-1
size: -
J: TRBJ1-2
CDR3: CASSQYSPGQGAGGYTF
DNA: TGCGCCAGCAGCCAATATTCGCCCGGGCAGGGAGCCGGTGGCTACACCTTC

D: -
V: TRBV4-3
size: few
J: TRBJ2-2
CDR3: CASSPRPTGTGELFF
DNA: TGCGCCAGCAGCCCCCGGCCAACGGGCACCGGGGAGCTGTTTTTT

D: TRBD1
V: TRBV20-1
size: -
J: TRBJ1-5
CDR3: CSARTGNQPQHF
DNA: TGCAGTGCTAGGACAGGGAATCAGCCCCAGCATTTT

D: -
V: TRBV11-2
size: few
J: TRBJ2-1
CDR3: CASSPAGAPKDEQFF
DNA: TGTGCCAGCAGTCCAGCAGGGGCCCCAAAGGATGAGCAGTTCTTC

D: -
V: TRBV19
size: -
J: TRBJ2-6
CDR3: CASSIVSSGANVLTF
DNA: TGTGCCAGTAGTATAGTGAGCTCTGGGGCCAACGTCCTGACTTTC

D: -
V: TRBV27
size: few
J: TRBJ2-3
CDR3: CASRHRADTQYF
DNA: TGTGCCAGCAGGCACAGAGCAGATACGCAGTATTTT

D: TRBD2
V: TRBV24-1
size: -
J: TRBJ2-2
CDR3: CATSDRRGDQNTGELFF
DNA: TGTGCCACCAGTGATCGGCGGGGGGATCAGAACACCGGGGAGCTGTTTTTT

D: -
V: TRBV9
size: few
J: TRBJ2-1
CDR3: CASSVAGVHNEQFF
DNA: TGTGCCAGCAGCGTAGCGGGGGTACACAATGAGCAGTTCTTC

D: -
V: TRBV27
size: -
J: TRBJ2-5
CDR3: CASSLWGRGETQYF
DNA: TGTGCCAGCAGTTTATGGGGACGCGGAGAGACCCAGTACTTC

D: TRBD2
V: TRBV7-9
size: few
J: TRBJ2-1
CDR3: CASITLLAGDGHEQFF
DNA: TGTGCCAGCATCACTTTACTAGCGGGAGACGGGCATGAGCAGTTCTTC

D: TRBD1
V: TRBV12-3/TRBV12-4
size: few
J: TRBJ2-7
CDR3: CASSLMTGSSYEQYF
DNA: TGTGCCAGCAGTTTAATGACAGGGTCTTCCTACGAGCAGTACTTC

D: -
V: TRBV29-1
size: many
J: TRBJ2-7
CDR3: CSVKWGPSYEQYF
DNA: TGCAGCGTCAAGTGGGGGCCATCCTACGAGCAGTACTTC

D: TRBD2
V: TRBV20-1
size: -
J: TRBJ2-7
CDR3: CSAKGTSGGSYEQYF
DNA: TGCAGTGCTAAAGGGACTAGCGGGGGCTCCTACGAGCAGTACTTC

D: TRBD1
V: TRBV19
size: -
J: TRBJ1-1
CDR3: CASGTATEAFF
DNA: TGTGCCAGTGGGACAGCCACTGAAGCTTTCTTT

D: -
V: TRBV18
size: -
J: TRBJ2-7
CDR3: CASSPTGLLYEQYF
DNA: TGTGCCAGCTCACCGACGGGACTCCTCTACGAGCAGTACTTC

D: -
V: TRBV19
size: -
J: TRBJ1-5
CDR3: CASSMDGLGNQPQHF
DNA: TGTGCCAGTAGTATGGATGGACTGGGCAATCAGCCCCAGCATTTT

D: -
V: TRBV29-1
size: -
J: TRBJ2-3
CDR3: CSIDWGTDTQYF
DNA: TGCAGCATTGATTGGGGCACAGATACGCAGTATTTT

D: -
V: TRBV7-8
size: -
J: TRBJ2-7
CDR3: CASSLGGSREQYF
DNA: TGTGCCAGCAGCTTAGGGGGCTCGCGCGAGCAGTACTTC

D: TRBD2
V: TRBV7-9
size: few
J: TRBJ2-3
CDR3: CASSPGTSGYLDTQYF
DNA: TGTGCCAGCAGCCCCGGGACTAGCGGGTACTTGGATACGCAGTATTTT

D: TRBD2
V: TRBV7-6
size: -
J: TRBJ2-3
CDR3: CASSLSGGLADDTQYF
DNA: TGTGCCAGCAGCTTGTCCGGCGGACTAGCGGATGATACGCAGTATTTT

D: TRBD2
V: TRBV7-3
size: -
J: TRBJ2-1
CDR3: CASSRSGSQYNEQFF
DNA: TGTGCCAGCAGCCGTAGCGGGAGCCAATACAATGAGCAGTTCTTC

D: -
V: TRBV20-1
size: many
J: TRBJ1-5
CDR3: CSARDRSGPSYSNQPQHF
DNA: TGCAGTGCTAGAGATCGGTCCGGCCCCTCTTATAGCAATCAGCCCCAGCATTTT

D: -
V: TRBV29-1
size: few
J: TRBJ2-1
CDR3: CSVDFQGNTNEQFF
DNA: TGCAGCGTCGATTTTCAGGGGAACACCAATGAGCAGTTCTTC

D: -
V: TRBV25-1
size: -
J: TRBJ2-1
CDR3: CASSELSGTFDNEQFF
DNA: TGTGCCAGCAGTGAACTCTCCGGGACCTTCGACAATGAGCAGTTCTTC

D: TRBD2
V: TRBV20-1
size: many
J: TRBJ2-1
CDR3: CSARAPGTSIYNEQFF
DNA: TGCAGTGCTAGAGCTCCGGGGACTAGCATATACAATGAGCAGTTCTTC

D: -
V: TRBV9
size: many
J: TRBJ2-2
CDR3: CASARASGTGELFF
DNA: TGTGCCAGCGCGAGAGCTTCGGGCACCGGGGAGCTGTTTTTT

D: -
V: TRBV29-1
size: -
J: TRBJ2-7
CDR3: CSVDPGTYEQYF
DNA: TGCAGCGTTGACCCAGGGACGTACGAGCAGTACTTC

D: -
V: TRBV6-5
size: -
J: TRBJ1-1
CDR3: CASSYHPSGTQEAFF
DNA: TGTGCCAGCAGTTACCACCCCTCCGGCACACAAGAAGCTTTCTTT